Presented here are 6 T cell receptor beta chains from one specimen sequenced in a study of blood T cell repertoires in COVID-19. Assay used: immunoSEQ multiplex PCR; TCRdb lists only in-frame clones, some missing. Found here are some 260,000 clones, approximately 90% of them singletons; the top ten hold 2.1%. The sequenced sample consisted of peripheral blood. The receptors originated from a woman in her thirties or forties who had recovered from COVID-19.

The chain combines TRBV7-8 with TRBJ2-3; no clear D gene. Per the germline V gene, CDR1 is SGHVS and CDR2 is FQNEAQ. V lost 5 bases to trimming and J lost 6 bases, with 9 bases between them. CDR3 size: 12 residues. The CDR3 is CASSPSGDTQYF. The CDR3 coding sequence is TGTGCCAGCAGCCCCTCAGGCGATACGCAGTATTTT.

The chain couples TRBV19 to TRBJ1-5, with TRBD1 matching 9 bases. The CDR3 extends over 14 amino acids. Germline V CDR1 and CDR2: LNHDA, SQIVND (reference sequence). The V gene end was trimmed by 3 bases and the J gene end by 6 bases; junction bases not matched to a gene: 3. Here the CDR3 reads CASSITGGGQPQHF. The CDR3 nucleotides are TGTGCCAGTAGTATCACAGGGGGCGGTCAGCCCCAGCATTTT.

The rearrangement joins TRBV6-5 to TRBJ1-6; possibly TRBD1 for D (5 bases). From germline, CDR1 is MNHEY and CDR2 SVGAGI. V lost 6 bases and J 14 bases, leaving 17 bases between the germline ends. This CDR3 has 13 residues. CDR3 sequence reads: CASRAGPLRALHF. The DNA of the CDR3 is TGTGCCAGCAGGGCAGGACCCCTCAGGGCCCTCCACTTT.

The chain links TRBV6-2 or TRBV6-3 to TRBJ1-5; TRBD1 aligns across 7 bases. Germline V gene data show CDR1 as MNHEY and CDR2 as SVGEGT. J gave up 4 bases and V 2 bases, and 2 bases lay outside the gene matches. The CDR3 totals 14 residues. DNA for the CDR3: TGTGCCAGCAGTTACGAGGGGGCAAATCAGCCCCAGCATTTT. Translated, it gives CASSYEGANQPQHF.

This chain connects TRBV5-6 to TRBJ1-2, with 8 bases fitting TRBD1. This CDR3 has 14 residues. CDR1 and CDR2 from the germline V gene are SGHDT and YYEEEE. J was trimmed by 8 bases and V by 3 bases; bases with no gene match: 9. The CDR3 coding sequence is TGTGCCAGCAGCTCTTCGGACAGGGTGGGCGGCTACACCTTC. This gives the protein CASSSSDRVGGYTF. Looking up the rest from reference TRBV5-6 and TRBJ1-2 gives the full variable domain: DAGVTQSPTHLIKTRGQQVTLRCSPKSGHDTVSWYQQALGQGPQFIFQYYEEEERQRGNFPDRFSGHQFPNYSSELNVNALLLGDSALYLCASSSSDRVGGYTFGSGTRLTVV.

V gene TRBV28 combines with J gene TRBJ1-6; D might be TRBD1 (5 bases). CDR3 length: 16 amino acids. Trimming left V 6 bases short and J 0 bases short, with 12 bases between. CDR1 and CDR2 (germline): MDHEN, SYDVKM. The CDR3 region is CASSLPGGSYNSPLHF. DNA of the CDR3: TGTGCCAGCAGCCTCCCGGGGGGCTCCTATAATTCACCCCTCCACTTT. Using reference TRBV28 and TRBJ1-6 for the parts outside the CDR3, the full variable domain is DVKVTQSSRYLVKRTGEKVFLECVQDMDHENMFWYRQDPGLGLRLIYFSYDVKMKEKGDIPEGYSVSREKKERFSLILESASTNQTSMYLCASSLPGGSYNSPLHFGNGTRLTVT.